One and the same sample provided the 21 T cell receptor beta chains below, sequenced in a study of T cell repertoires in cytomegalovirus infection. Their cognate antigens are unknown. TCRdb re-derived calls from the reads in MiXCR, one entry per CDR3 protein. The sample consists of hundreds of thousands of distinct CDR3 sequences, about 33% of them appearing once. The sample in question was cultured PBMCs, obtained from culture after CMV antigen stimulation. These receptors originate from a human donor in good health (CMV status not recorded). Some clones in this sample may be carry-over from other donors' samples.

This sequence joins TRBV19 and TRBJ1-2; D unresolved. This CDR3 spans 14 amino acids. CDR1 LNHDA and CDR2 SQIVND come from the germline V gene (reference sequence). Deletions cut 2 bases from V and 7 bases from J, with 14 bases between. Here the CDR3 reads CASSIIRPLSGYTF. The CDR3, as DNA: TGTGCCAGTAGTATAATCAGACCGCTTTCTGGCTACACCTTC. The whole variable domain, filled in from reference TRBV19 and TRBJ1-2, reads DGGITQSPKYLFRKEGQNVTLSCEQNLNHDAMYWYRQDPGQGLRLIYYSQIVNDFQKGDIAEGYSVSREKKESFPLTVTSAQKNPTAFYLCASSIIRPLSGYTFGSGTRLTVV.

The J gene is TRBJ2-1, the V gene TRBV4-1, with no clear D. This CDR3 spans 15 amino acids. Per germline, CDR1 MGHRA and CDR2 YSYEKL. V was shortened by 0 bases and J by 2 bases, with 8 bases between the two germline ends. The CDR3 sequence: CASSQDWRTYNEQFF. The CDR3 coding sequence is TGCGCCAGCAGCCAAGATTGGCGGACCTACAATGAGCAGTTCTTC.

The chain links TRBV5-1 to TRBJ2-3, with 13 bases matching TRBD2. Germline V gives CDR1 SGHRS, CDR2 YFSETQ. Trimming removed 4 bases from V and 6 bases from J; junction bases left unmatched: 14. CDR3 size: 18 residues. CDR3 in DNA: TGCGCCAGCAGCCCCTCCTCACCCGGACTAGCGGGGGCCGATACGCAGTATTTT. Translating gives CASSPSSPGLAGADTQYF.

The rearrangement uses TRBV6-6 and TRBJ2-3, with 7 bases identical to TRBD2. The ends lost 6 bases at V and 4 bases at J; junction bases unmatched: 10. The CDR3 is 15 residues long. Germline V gene lookup returns CDR1 MNHNY and CDR2 SVGAGI (reference sequence). The CDR3 DNA sequence: TGTGCCAGCAGCCGAGGACTAGGGGTGGCAGATACGCAGTATTTT. It yields the protein CASSRGLGVADTQYF.

This clonotype was observed many times. The rearrangement uses TRBV7-2 and TRBJ2-1; a possible D gene is TRBD2 (6 bases). The V end was cut by 5 bases, the J end by 3 bases, with 11 bases between. The CDR3 runs 14 residues. Germline CDR1 SGHTA, CDR2 FQGNSA. As DNA, the CDR3 is TGTGCCAGCAGCACGACTAGACACTACAATGAGCAGTTCTTC. It yields the protein CASSTTRHYNEQFF.

This clonotype was counted a few times. The V gene is TRBV6-2 or TRBV6-3, the J gene TRBJ2-5, with D perhaps TRBD1 (6 bases). V was trimmed by 4 bases and J by 2 bases, leaving 11 bases between them. The CDR3 length is 14 residues. Germline V lookup: CDR1 MNHEY, CDR2 SVGEGT. The CDR3 bases are TGTGCCAGCAGTTCCACCGACAGGCAAGAGACCCAGTACTTC. The encoded protein is CASSSTDRQETQYF.

V is TRBV18 and J is TRBJ1-1; the match to TRBD1 covers 8 bases. J was trimmed by 7 bases and V by 4 bases; bases with no gene match: 11. This CDR3 has 15 residues. Germline V gene sequence: CDR1 KGHSH, CDR2 LQKENI. CDR3 amino acids: CASSLYFRTGYEAFF. The CDR3 DNA reads as TGTGCCAGCTCACTCTATTTTAGGACAGGGTATGAAGCTTTCTTT. Complete variable domain (other parts from reference TRBV18 and TRBJ1-1): NAGVMQNPRHLVRRRGQEARLRCSPMKGHSHVYWYRQLPEEGLKFMVYLQKENIIDESGMPKERFSAEFPKEGPSILRIQQVVRGDSAAYFCASSLYFRTGYEAFFGQGTRLTVV.

This clonotype was detected a few times. CDR3 residues: CASSRGRTSLADTQYF. The CDR3 nucleotides read TGTGCCAGCAGCCGTGGACGGACTAGCTTGGCAGATACGCAGTATTTT. The rearrangement uses TRBV5-4 and TRBJ2-3; 8 bases match TRBD2. The CDR3 sequence is 16 residues long. V shed 4 bases and J 4 bases; nucleotides not matched to a gene: 11. The germline V gene has CDR1 SGHNT and CDR2 YYREEE (reference sequence).

This clonotype came up many times. The chain has TRBV7-8 and TRBJ1-2; 7 positions agree with TRBD1. With 4 bases clipped from V and 4 bases from J, the junction kept 12 bases outside the gene matches. In germline, CDR1 is SGHVS, CDR2 FQNEAQ. The CDR3 runs to 16 residues. In DNA form, the CDR3 reads TGTGCCAGCAGCTCCCTAGGGACAGCACCCATCTATGGCTACACCTTC. Its translation: CASSSLGTAPIYGYTF.

The chain carries TRBV25-1 and TRBJ1-1, with D possibly matching TRBD1 (5 bases). Germline V gives CDR1 MGHDK, CDR2 SYGVNS. The CDR3 spans 14 residues. The ends were cut back, 6 bases at V and 7 bases at J, with 18 bases in the middle. CDR3 nucleotides: TGTGCCAGCAGCCAGGGTTTCGACGAGATTGAAGCTTTCTTT. This encodes CASSQGFDEIEAFF.

This sequence joins TRBV6-2 or TRBV6-3 and TRBJ2-1, with D hard to call. This CDR3 comprises 13 residues. In germline, CDR1 is MNHEY, CDR2 SVGEGT. The germline V and J ends were trimmed by 6 bases and 4 bases, with 10 bases remaining between them. The CDR3: CASRMGGYNEQFF. Written as DNA, the CDR3 is TGTGCCAGCAGGATGGGCGGATACAATGAGCAGTTCTTC.

The chain's CDR3 is CASSPSMLNTEAFF. In nucleotides, the CDR3 is TGTGCCAGCAGTCCCTCCATGTTGAACACTGAAGCTTTCTTT. V is TRBV11-2 and J is TRBJ1-1; D is uncertain. Trimming shortened V by 6 bases and J by 0 bases, and 11 bases separated the two germline ends. Germline V gives CDR1 SGHAT, CDR2 FQNNGV. This CDR3 region has 14 residues.

The chain carries TRBV27 and TRBJ2-1, with D tentatively TRBD2 (6 bases). The CDR3 totals 13 residues. From germline, CDR1 is MNHEY and CDR2 SMNVEV (reference sequence). The ends were cut back, 7 bases at V and 7 bases at J, with 14 bases in the middle. The CDR3 here is CASTLRGGNEQFF. CDR3 coding DNA: TGTGCCAGCACCTTACGGGGAGGAAATGAGCAGTTCTTC.

The chain has TRBV2 and TRBJ2-4; D not resolved. CDR3 length equals 13 residues. The germline gives CDR1 SNHLY, CDR2 FYNNEI. Trimming removed 5 bases from V and 6 bases from J, with 11 bases in between. The CDR3 is CASSSGFGNIQYF. CDR3 DNA: TGTGCCAGCAGTTCGGGTTTTGGAAACATTCAGTACTTC.

The genes are TRBV7-2 and TRBJ1-2; weak D call: TRBD1 (5 bases). The germline CDR1 and CDR2 sequences are SGHTA and FQGNSA. V shed 5 bases and J shed 13 bases, with 23 bases lying between them. The CDR3 totals 14 residues. The CDR3 region is CASSPGRGVTQSTF. The CDR3 DNA reads as TGTGCCAGCAGCCCAGGACGGGGGGTCACCCAAAGCACCTTC.

The chain recombines TRBV19 with TRBJ2-7; tentative D call: TRBD2 (6 bases). Germline values: CDR1 LNHDA, CDR2 SQIVND (reference sequence). This CDR3 is 15 amino acids long. V was clipped by 5 bases and J by 3 bases, with 17 bases between them. The CDR3 nucleotides are TGTGCCAGTAGTCAAGGGACTCCGGAGGTCTACGAGCAGTACTTC. This codes for CASSQGTPEVYEQYF.

The genes are TRBV28 and TRBJ2-2; D gene unclear. This CDR3 region has 13 residues. The germline gives CDR1 MDHEN, CDR2 SYDVKM. Trimming pared 3 bases from V and 7 bases from J, leaving 9 bases between. The CDR3 DNA reads as TGTGCCAGCAGTTTTACTGTCGGCGGGGAGCTGTTTTTT. Amino acid sequence: CASSFTVGGELFF.

V usage is TRBV29-1 and J usage is TRBJ2-5; 7 bases agree with TRBD2. In germline, CDR1 is SQVTM, CDR2 ANQGSEA. CDR3 length: 11 amino acids. With V trimmed by 7 bases and J by 6 bases, 5 bases remained unmatched. As DNA, the CDR3 is TGCAGCGGTGGGGGGGGGAAGACCCAGTACTTC. It translates to CSGGGGKTQYF.

This clonotype was counted a few times. This chain connects TRBV12-3 or TRBV12-4 to TRBJ2-3; the D gene is possibly TRBD2 (6 bases). Trimming pared 4 bases from V and 0 bases from J, leaving 11 bases between. This CDR3 is 15 amino acids long. CDR3 sequence (DNA): TGTGCCAGCAGTTCGGGGGTAGGGAGCACAGATACGCAGTATTTT. Translation gives CASSSGVGSTDTQYF.

V is TRBV12-5 and J is TRBJ1-2, with 7 bases lining up with TRBD1. CDR3 size: 13 residues. In germline, CDR1 is LGHNT, CDR2 FRNRAP. Trimming cost V 6 bases and J 7 bases; bases outside gene matches: 8. As DNA, the CDR3 is TGTGCTAGTGGCACCGTTGGACAGGTTGGCTACACCTTC. Its translation: CASGTVGQVGYTF.

The chain joins TRBV18 to TRBJ2-3; maybe TRBD2 (6 bases). Trimming pared 3 bases from V and 1 base from J, leaving 14 bases between. The CDR3 runs to 16 residues. Germline lookup yields CDR1 KGHSH and CDR2 LQKENI. CDR3 amino acids: CASSPREVDGTDTQYF. The CDR3 bases are TGTGCCAGCTCACCGAGGGAGGTAGATGGCACAGATACGCAGTATTTT.